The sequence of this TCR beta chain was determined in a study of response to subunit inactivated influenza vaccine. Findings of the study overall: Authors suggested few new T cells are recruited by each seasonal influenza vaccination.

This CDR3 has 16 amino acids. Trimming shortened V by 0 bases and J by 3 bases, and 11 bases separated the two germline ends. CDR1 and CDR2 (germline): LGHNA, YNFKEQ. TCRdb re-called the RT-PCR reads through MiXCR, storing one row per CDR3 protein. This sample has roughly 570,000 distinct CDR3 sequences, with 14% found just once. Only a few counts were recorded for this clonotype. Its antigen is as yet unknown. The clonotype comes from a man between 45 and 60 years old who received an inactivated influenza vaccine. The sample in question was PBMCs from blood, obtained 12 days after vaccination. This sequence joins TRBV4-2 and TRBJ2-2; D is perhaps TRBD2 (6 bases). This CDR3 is CASSQDAWGDTGELFF. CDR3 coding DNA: TGTGCCAGCAGCCAAGACGCCTGGGGGGACACCGGGGAGCTGTTTTTT.